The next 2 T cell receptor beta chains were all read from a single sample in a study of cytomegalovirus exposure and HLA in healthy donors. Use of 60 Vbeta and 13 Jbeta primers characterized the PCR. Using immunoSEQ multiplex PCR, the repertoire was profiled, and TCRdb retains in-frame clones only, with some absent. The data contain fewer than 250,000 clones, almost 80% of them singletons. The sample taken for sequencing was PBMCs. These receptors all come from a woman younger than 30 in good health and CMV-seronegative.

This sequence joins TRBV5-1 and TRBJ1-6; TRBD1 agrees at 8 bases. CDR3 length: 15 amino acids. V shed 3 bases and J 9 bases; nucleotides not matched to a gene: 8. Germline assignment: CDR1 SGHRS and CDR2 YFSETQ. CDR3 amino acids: CASSSQTGVASPLHF. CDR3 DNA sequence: TGCGCCAGCAGCTCACAGACAGGGGTAGCTTCACCCCTCCACTTT.

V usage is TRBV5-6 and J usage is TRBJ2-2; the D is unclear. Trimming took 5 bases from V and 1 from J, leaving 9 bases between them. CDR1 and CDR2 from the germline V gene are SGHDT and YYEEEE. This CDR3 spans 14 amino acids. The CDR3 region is CASRATGNTGELFF. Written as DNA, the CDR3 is TGTGCCAGCAGGGCGACGGGGAACACCGGGGAGCTGTTTTTT.